Sequencing of this TCR beta chain was carried out in a study of CD8 T cells in ankylosing spondylitis. In its sample, this clonotype was seen a few times. TCR beta libraries were made by quantitative 5'-RACE with molecular barcodes. TCRdb re-analysed the 5' RACE reads in MiXCR, keeping a single row per CDR3 protein. In the table there are some 270,000 distinct CDR3 sequences, about 18% of which are singletons. The CDR3 is 16 residues long. V lost 5 bases and J 4 bases, leaving 19 bases between the germline ends. Germline V gene sequence: CDR1 MNHEY, CDR2 SVGEGT. This TCR was sampled from a male donor with ankylosing spondylitis or in good health (not recorded which). This chain connects TRBV6-2 or TRBV6-3 to TRBJ2-3, with D possibly TRBD2 on 7 matching bases. The sample was blood, either unsorted or a sorted T cell fraction (not recorded which). The CDR3 region has the DNA TGTGCCAGCAGTAATAGCGGAGGGGGGGGGCCAGATACGCAGTATTTT. It codes for CASSNSGGGGPDTQYF.